The 6 T cell receptor beta chains below were found in one sample sequenced in a study of T cells expressing NK-cell markers. TCRdb reprocessed the 5' RACE reads, keeping one entry per CDR3 protein, no DNA. The sample table includes approximately 460,000 distinct CDR3 sequences. Sequenced sample: blood T cells: a sorted CD56 or NKG2C T cell subset, CD4+ or CD8+ T cells, or bulk PBMC T cells (not recorded which). These receptors all stem from a woman between 18 and 75 years old in good health.

V gene TRBV5-4 combines with J gene TRBJ1-1; TCRdb proposes TRBD1, but this gene call is untestable without DNA. The CDR3 consists of 14 residues. Looked up from germline, CDR1 is SGHNT and CDR2 is YYREEE (reference sequence). The CDR3: CASSFETGRTEAFF.

The chain employs TRBV29-1 and TRBJ1-1. The CDR3 is 13 amino acids. The V gene's germline CDR1 is SQVTM and CDR2 ANQGSEA. CDR3 sequence: CSVVGGQDTEAFF. Full variable domain (missing parts from reference TRBV29-1 and TRBJ1-1): SAVISQKPSRDICQRGTSLTIQCQVDSQVTMMFWYRQQPGQSLTLIATANQGSEATYESGFVIDKFPISRPNLTFSTLTVSNMSPEDSSIYLCSVVGGQDTEAFFGQGTRLTVV.

V usage is TRBV19 and J usage is TRBJ1-1; TCRdb's D call, TRBD1, is unchecked because there is no DNA. CDR3 length equals 14 residues. CDR1 LNHDA and CDR2 SQIVND come from the germline V gene (reference sequence). This CDR3 is CASSLQGSETEAFF.

V usage is TRBV3-1 and J usage is TRBJ2-1. Germline V gives CDR1 LGHDT, CDR2 YNNKEL (reference sequence). This CDR3 is built from 14 residues. This CDR3 reads CASSHWEIPNEQFF.

J is TRBJ1-4 and V is TRBV20-1; the TCRdb D gene call, TRBD1, has no DNA to confirm it. Germline V CDR1 and CDR2: DFQATT, SNEGSKA (reference sequence). The CDR3 is made up of 14 amino acids. This CDR3 is CSAIVGTGGEKLFF.

The chain has TRBV11-2 and TRBJ2-3; TCRdb returns TRBD1, unconfirmable since there is no DNA. Germline loops: CDR1 SGHAT, CDR2 FQNNGV. There are 18 residues in the CDR3. The CDR3: CASSSTTWGGGSTDTQYF.